The 30 T cell receptor beta chains listed next were all sequenced from one sample in a study of blood T cell repertoires in COVID-19. Clones were sequenced by immunoSEQ multiplex PCR, and TCRdb holds only the in-frame ones, with some missing. This sample has over 200,000 clones, with about 94% found just once. Sequences were obtained from peripheral blood. These receptors came from a man aged 55 to 70 with COVID-19, enrolled during active disease.

The J gene is TRBJ1-1, the V gene TRBV28, with a possible D match to TRBD1 (5 bases). CDR3 size: 14 residues. V was pared by 6 bases and J by 4 bases, with 15 bases between. From germline, CDR1 is MDHEN and CDR2 SYDVKM. CDR3 DNA: TGTGCCAGCAGGGGGCAACAAGTGAGCACTGAAGCTTTCTTT. Its translation: CASRGQQVSTEAFF.

The table lists this clone with a count of one. CDR3 loop: CASSATGAGYTF. CDR3 nucleotide sequence: TGTGCCAGCAGCGCGACAGGGGCCGGCTACACCTTC. V gene TRBV7-9 combines with J gene TRBJ1-2; 8 nucleotides align to TRBD1. CDR3 size: 12 residues. In germline, CDR1 is SEHNR, CDR2 FQNEAQ (reference sequence). Germline trimming cut 5 bases from V and 8 bases from J; bases unmatched to any gene: 4.

The chain links TRBV6-7 to TRBJ2-1, with a tentative D call TRBD1 (6 bases). TRBV6-7 is reported as an ORF; its role is uncertain. Trimming took 1 base from V and 0 from J, leaving 10 bases between them. This CDR3 is built from 16 residues. The CDR3 spells CASSYFGDISYNEQFF. The CDR3 DNA is TGTGCCAGCAGTTACTTTGGGGACATCTCCTACAATGAGCAGTTCTTC.

The chain combines TRBV6-5 with TRBJ1-1; TRBD1 is a possible D gene (6 bases). Germline V gene sequence: CDR1 MNHEY, CDR2 SVGAGI. Trimming removed 6 bases from V and 1 base from J, with 9 bases in between. The CDR3 loop spans 13 amino acids. This chain's CDR3 is CASSQQGNTEAFF. DNA for the CDR3: TGTGCCAGCAGCCAACAGGGGAACACTGAAGCTTTCTTT.

The chain couples TRBV7-3 to TRBJ2-7; tentative D call: TRBD2 (6 bases). The V gene lost 1 base and the J gene lost 1 base, with 8 bases spanning the gap. Germline V lookup: CDR1 SGHTA, CDR2 FQGTGA. The CDR3 covers 14 residues. CDR3 amino acids: CASSLKRVSYEQYF. CDR3 sequence (DNA): TGTGCCAGCAGCTTAAAGCGGGTTTCCTACGAGCAGTACTTC.

The V and J genes are TRBV24-1 and TRBJ2-1; 12 bases agree with TRBD2. V was clipped by 6 bases and J by 10 bases; unmatched bases: 6. CDR3 length: 14 amino acids. The germline V gene encodes CDR1 KGHDR and CDR2 SFDVKD. CDR3 nucleotide sequence: TGTGCCACCAGTCCCGAACTAGCGGGAGGCGAGCAGTTCTTC. This codes for CATSPELAGGEQFF.

V and J are TRBV7-9 and TRBJ1-4; maybe TRBD1 (5 bases). V lost 3 bases and J 12 bases, leaving 14 bases between the germline ends. The length of the CDR3 is 13 residues. Germline lookup yields CDR1 SEHNR and CDR2 FQNEAQ (reference sequence). CDR3 region: CASSFGGKVELFF. CDR3 nucleotide sequence: TGTGCCAGCAGCTTCGGGGGGAAGGTAGAACTGTTTTTT.

This rearrangement joins TRBV9 to TRBJ1-3; 9 bases fit TRBD1. V trimming: 4 bases; J trimming: 4 bases; junction bases outside the gene matches: 15. Germline lookup yields CDR1 SGDLS and CDR2 YYNGEE. This CDR3 region has 18 residues. The CDR3 here is CASSPRSRSGQGGNTIYF. For the CDR3, the DNA is TGTGCCAGCAGCCCACGATCAAGATCGGGACAGGGAGGAAACACCATATATTTT. The whole variable domain, remainder taken from reference TRBV9 and TRBJ1-3, is DSGVTQTPKHLITATGQRVTLRCSPRSGDLSVYWYQQSLDQGLQFLIQYYNGEERAKGNILERFSAQQFPDLHSELNLSSLELGDSALYFCASSPRSRSGQGGNTIYFGEGSWLTVV.

V gene TRBV6-4 combines with J gene TRBJ2-3; the match to TRBD2 covers 7 bases. Looked up from germline, CDR1 is MRHNA and CDR2 is SNTAGT. The J segment lost 4 bases and the V segment lost 6 bases, leaving 4 bases of the junction unmatched. The CDR3 consists of 13 residues. Here the CDR3 reads CASRAAGADTQYF. CDR3 DNA: TGTGCCAGCAGGGCGGCGGGGGCAGATACGCAGTATTTT.

The CDR3 nucleotides read TGTGCCAGCAGTTCTCAATACCCTAGACTAGCGGGATTGGATGAGCAGTTCTTC. Encoded protein: CASSSQYPRLAGLDEQFF. The rearrangement links TRBV27 to TRBJ2-1, with 11 bases aligning to TRBD2. Germline CDR1 and CDR2: MNHEY and SMNVEV (reference sequence). The V segment lost 4 bases and the J segment 8 bases; nucleotides outside the gene matches: 16. The CDR3 extends over 18 amino acids.

The gene calls are TRBV19 and TRBJ1-3; D perhaps matches TRBD1 (5 bases). This CDR3 region has 14 residues. Germline lookup yields CDR1 LNHDA and CDR2 SQIVND (reference sequence). The germline V and J ends were trimmed by 2 bases and 2 bases, with 7 bases remaining between them. CDR3 nucleotide sequence: TGTGCCAGTAGTATAACAGGAGCTGGAAACACCATATATTTT. This encodes CASSITGAGNTIYF.

CDR3 DNA sequence: TGTGCCAGCAGCTTTGGGGAGCCCTATGGCTACACCTTC. It translates to CASSFGEPYGYTF. The gene calls are TRBV5-4 and TRBJ1-2; D is uncertain. Trimming pared 2 bases from V and 4 bases from J, leaving 9 bases between. CDR3 length: 13 residues. Germline V lookup: CDR1 SGHNT, CDR2 YYREEE (reference sequence).

This chain uses TRBV2 with TRBJ1-1, with 7 nucleotides matching TRBD1. Germline assignment: CDR1 SNHLY and CDR2 FYNNEI. The V segment lost 10 bases and the J segment 4 bases; nucleotides outside the gene matches: 9. The CDR3 extends over 13 amino acids. The CDR3 is CANQQGQGTEAFF. The DNA for the CDR3 is TGTGCCAATCAACAGGGGCAGGGCACTGAAGCTTTCTTT. The whole variable domain, remainder taken from reference TRBV2 and TRBJ1-1, is EPEVTQTPSHQVTQMGQEVILRCVPISNHLYFYWYRQILGQKVEFLVSFYNNEISEKSEIFDDQFSVERPDGSNFTLKIRSTKLEDSAMYFCANQQGQGTEAFFGQGTRLTVV.

The chain uses TRBV27 and TRBJ2-3; D is uncertain. CDR3 size: 17 residues. V dropped 1 base and J dropped 1 base, with 15 bases sitting between them. Germline-derived CDR1 and CDR2 are MNHEY and SMNVEV (reference sequence). The CDR3 is CASSLCYGWQCTDTQYF. For the CDR3, the DNA is TGTGCCAGCAGTTTATGTTACGGGTGGCAGTGCACAGATACGCAGTATTTT.

This clone was seen only once. The V gene is TRBV4-1, the J gene TRBJ2-2; TRBD1 matches at 10 bases. Germline V gene lookup returns CDR1 MGHRA and CDR2 YSYEKL. The CDR3 is 16 amino acids. V shed 4 bases and J 7 bases; nucleotides not matched to a gene: 9. The CDR3 bases are TGCGCCAGCAGCCCTTCTCGACAGGGGGCGCGCGGGGAGCTGTTTTTT. Protein product: CASSPSRQGARGELFF.

CDR3 nucleotides: TGTGCCAGCAGTGAACATCACAGGGGATTGGGCAAGAACACTGAAGCTTTCTTT. Protein sequence: CASSEHHRGLGKNTEAFF. The chain combines TRBV6-1 with TRBJ1-1; 7 bases align to TRBD1. The CDR3 totals 18 residues. From germline, CDR1 is MNHNS and CDR2 SASEGT. V dropped 2 bases and J dropped 1; count of bases not matched to a gene: 13.

The chain recombines TRBV2 with TRBJ1-4; no firm D call. This CDR3 is built from 15 residues. In germline, CDR1 is SNHLY, CDR2 FYNNEI. The germline V and J ends were trimmed by 11 bases and 0 bases, with 16 bases remaining between them. The CDR3 DNA sequence: TGTGCCTGCCGAATGACTGAAGCAACTAATGAAAAACTGTTTTTT. Translating gives CACRMTEATNEKLFF.

The V gene is TRBV14, the J gene TRBJ2-3, with TRBD2 as a possible D gene (6 bases). Per the germline V gene, CDR1 is SGHDN and CDR2 is FVKESK. The CDR3 sequence is 15 residues long. Trimming shortened V by 4 bases and J by 4 bases, and 15 bases separated the two germline ends. CDR3 DNA: TGTGCCAGCAGCCGAGGGCTACGGAGGGCAGATACGCAGTATTTT. The encoded protein is CASSRGLRRADTQYF. The full variable domain, in which reference TRBV14 and TRBJ2-3 provide the parts outside the CDR3, is EAGVTQFPSHSVIEKGQTVTLRCDPISGHDNLYWYRRVMGKEIKFLLHFVKESKQDESGMPNNRFLAERTGGTYSTLKVQPAELEDSGVYFCASSRGLRRADTQYFGPGTRLTVL.

The genes are TRBV9 and TRBJ2-7, with a tentative D call TRBD1 (6 bases). The V gene lost 4 bases and the J gene lost 3 bases, with 14 bases spanning the gap. The CDR3 sequence is 14 residues long. Germline V gene lookup returns CDR1 SGDLS and CDR2 YYNGEE. CDR3 protein: CASSPSTGDYEQYF. CDR3 in DNA: TGTGCCAGCAGCCCCTCGACAGGAGACTACGAGCAGTACTTC.

CDR3 sequence reads: CAWSAVGEEQYF. The CDR3 coding sequence is TGTGCCTGGAGCGCAGTAGGGGAAGAGCAGTACTTC. The genes are TRBV30 and TRBJ2-7, with D maybe TRBD1 (5 bases). V was pared by 3 bases and J by 7 bases, with 13 bases between. Germline values: CDR1 GTSNPN, CDR2 SVGIG (reference sequence). This CDR3 has 12 residues.

The chain combines TRBV4-2 with TRBJ1-6; 10 bases are shared with TRBD1. CDR1 LGHNA and CDR2 YNFKEQ come from the germline V gene. The CDR3 covers 17 residues. V shed 0 bases and J 9 bases; nucleotides not matched to a gene: 8. The CDR3 loop is CASSQDSAGQGFSPLHF. In DNA, the CDR3 is TGTGCCAGCAGCCAAGATTCGGCGGGACAGGGGTTTTCACCCCTCCACTTT.

The genes are TRBV29-1 and TRBJ1-2; 8 bases agree with TRBD1. The germline CDR1 and CDR2 sequences are SQVTM and ANQGSEA. This CDR3 contains 18 residues. Trimming removed 7 bases from V and 7 bases from J; junction bases left unmatched: 26. Here the CDR3 reads CSAMRYSAEKGQGGGYTF. The CDR3 DNA reads as TGCAGCGCGATGAGGTATAGTGCGGAAAAAGGACAGGGCGGTGGCTACACCTTC.

The V call is TRBV4-1, the J call TRBJ2-3; 11 bases line up with TRBD2. Germline V gene sequence: CDR1 MGHRA, CDR2 YSYEKL. Unmatched junction bases numbered 9, after V lost 4 bases and J lost 0 bases. The CDR3 contains 18 residues. The CDR3 loop reads CASSPTGTSGSSTDTQYF. In nucleotides, the CDR3 is TGCGCCAGCAGCCCCACCGGGACTAGCGGCTCTAGCACAGATACGCAGTATTTT.

This clone was picked up a small number of times. CDR3 bases: TGTGCCAGCAGCTTGGACAGGGGTACAAACACCATATATTTT. Translating it yields CASSLDRGTNTIYF. The rearrangement joins TRBV5-4 to TRBJ1-3; TRBD1 matches at 7 bases. This CDR3 is 14 amino acids long. CDR1 is SGHNT and CDR2 is YYREEE in the germline V gene (reference sequence). V dropped 0 bases and J dropped 6; count of bases not matched to a gene: 3.

The V and J genes are TRBV29-1 and TRBJ2-4, with D possibly TRBD1 on 5 matching bases. The V end lost 2 bases, the J end lost 0 bases, and 11 bases lay between the germline ends. The CDR3 contains 15 residues. Germline CDR1 reads SQVTM; CDR2 reads ANQGSEA. In DNA, the CDR3 is TGCAGCGTTGAAATGGGGCCTACAGCCAAAAACATTCAGTACTTC. Translated, it gives CSVEMGPTAKNIQYF.

The chain joins TRBV6-5 to TRBJ2-3; 12 bases are shared with TRBD2. Germline trimming cut 5 bases from V and 3 bases from J; bases unmatched to any gene: 0. There are 14 residues in the CDR3. Germline CDR1 MNHEY, CDR2 SVGAGI. The CDR3 coding sequence is TGTGCCAGCAGTCTAGCGGGGGGGACAGATACGCAGTATTTT. It specifies CASSLAGGTDTQYF.

The V gene is TRBV29-1, the J gene TRBJ1-2; 7 bases align to TRBD1. The germline V gene has CDR1 SQVTM and CDR2 ANQGSEA. V lost 6 bases to trimming and J lost 7 bases; unmatched junction nucleotides: 14. The CDR3 sequence is 14 residues long. This CDR3 is CSVGQESQGAGYTF. As DNA, the CDR3 is TGCAGCGTAGGACAGGAGTCACAGGGAGCTGGCTACACCTTC.

A note on this clone: The junction does not match germline at one end; this may be a read error. This rearrangement joins TRBV18 to TRBJ1-1; the match to TRBD1 covers 11 bases. Looked up from germline, CDR1 is KGHSH and CDR2 is LQKENI. The CDR3 consists of 15 residues. This chain's CDR3 is CAGSPRTGGLTEAFF. DNA for the CDR3: TGTGCCGGCTCACCGAGGACAGGGGGCCTCACTGAAGCTTTCTTT.

The V gene is TRBV6-6, the J gene TRBJ1-5, with 8 bases matching TRBD1. The V and J ends lost 0 bases and 2 bases, in that order; junction bases with no gene match: 3. The CDR3 spans 16 residues. CDR1 is MNHNY and CDR2 is SVGAGI in the germline V gene (reference sequence). CDR3 loop: CASSYSTGGGNQPQHF. CDR3 nucleotides: TGTGCCAGCAGTTACTCCACAGGGGGAGGCAATCAGCCCCAGCATTTT.

The chain carries TRBV14 and TRBJ2-5; TRBD1 might be the D (6 bases). Trimming left V 0 bases short and J 3 bases short, with 23 bases between. The CDR3 covers 19 residues. Germline CDR1 and CDR2: SGHDN and FVKESK. The CDR3 nucleotides are TGTGCCAGCAGCCAAGAGGGGGCACCTGCTAGTAAACCCAAAGAGACCCAGTACTTC. Its translation: CASSQEGAPASKPKETQYF.